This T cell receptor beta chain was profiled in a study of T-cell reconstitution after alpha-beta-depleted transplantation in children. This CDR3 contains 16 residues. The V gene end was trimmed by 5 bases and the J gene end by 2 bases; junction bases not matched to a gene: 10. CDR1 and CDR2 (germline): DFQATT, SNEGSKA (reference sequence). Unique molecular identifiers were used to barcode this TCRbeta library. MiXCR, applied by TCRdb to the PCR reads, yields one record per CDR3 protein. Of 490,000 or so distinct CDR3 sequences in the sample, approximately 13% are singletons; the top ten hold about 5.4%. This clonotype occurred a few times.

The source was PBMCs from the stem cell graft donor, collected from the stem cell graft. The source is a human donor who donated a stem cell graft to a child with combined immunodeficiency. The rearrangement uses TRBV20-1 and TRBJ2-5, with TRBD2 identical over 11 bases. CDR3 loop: CSARKGLAVDQETQYF. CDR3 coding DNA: TGCAGTGCTCGGAAGGGACTAGCGGTAGATCAAGAGACCCAGTACTTC.